Presented here are 5 T cell receptor beta chains from one specimen sequenced in a study of human T cells and chemical hapten exposure. TCRdb ran MiXCR on the RACE reads and lists one entry per CDR3 protein. Of under 200,000 distinct CDR3 sequences listed, roughly 15% are singletons. Indicated time point: patch test 1, 2 weeks after DPC sensitization. Treatment reported: therapeutic diphenylcyclopropenone sensitization with weekly scalp DPC. Sequences were derived from whole blood, sampled in connection with sensitization to the hapten diphenylcyclopropenone (DPC). The receptors derive from a young woman with alopecia areata. Some clones in this sample may be carry-over from other donors' samples.

The chain recombines TRBV14 with TRBJ2-1, with TRBD2 matching 9 bases. V was pared by 1 base and J by 9 bases, with 16 bases of the junction left unmatched. The CDR3 length is 18 residues. From germline, CDR1 is SGHDN and CDR2 FVKESK. DNA for the CDR3: TGTGCCAGCAGCCAAGGCCTGGAGCTAGCGGGACCGTTGAGTGAGCAGTTCTTC. It specifies CASSQGLELAGPLSEQFF. The complete variable domain, with remaining parts taken from reference TRBV14 and TRBJ2-1, reads EAGVTQFPSHSVIEKGQTVTLRCDPISGHDNLYWYRRVMGKEIKFLLHFVKESKQDESGMPNNRFLAERTGGTYSTLKVQPAELEDSGVYFCASSQGLELAGPLSEQFFGPGTRLTVL.

This clonotype was counted a few times. CDR3 sequence (DNA): TGTGCCAGCAGTTACTCCGACAGTGATCAGCCCCAGCATTTT. Its protein is CASSYSDSDQPQHF. The chain joins TRBV6-6 to TRBJ1-5, with D perhaps TRBD1 (5 bases). Looked up from germline, CDR1 is MNHNY and CDR2 is SVGAGI (reference sequence). The CDR3 has 14 residues. V was pared by 0 bases and J by 5 bases, with 8 bases between.

The V and J genes are TRBV6-5 and TRBJ1-6; D is perhaps TRBD1 (6 bases). The CDR3 extends over 15 amino acids. Germline CDR1 and CDR2: MNHEY and SVGAGI. V was shortened by 5 bases and J by 5 bases, with 13 bases between the two germline ends. The CDR3 DNA sequence: TGTGCCAGCAGTAGGGAGGGGGGCGATAATTCACCCCTCCACTTT. Residues: CASSREGGDNSPLHF.

In regard to this clonotype: A read error may account for a junction end that differs from germline. The chain employs TRBV6-6 and TRBJ2-5, with 8 bases fitting TRBD1. CDR1 and CDR2 (germline): MNHNY, SVGAGI (reference sequence). The CDR3 totals 15 residues. The chain's CDR3 is CASCYRDRSQETQYF. The DNA for the CDR3 is TGTGCCAGCTGTTACAGGGACAGGTCACAAGAGACCCAGTACTTC.

This clonotype came up a few times. The gene calls are TRBV2 and TRBJ2-3; D might be TRBD1 or TRBD2, each matching 5 bases. The CDR3 has 13 residues. Germline V gene data show CDR1 as SNHLY and CDR2 as FYNNEI. V dropped 6 bases and J dropped 8 bases, with 15 bases sitting between them. The CDR3 nucleotides read TGTGCCAGCAGGGGGACGCGGCTGGGTACGCAGTATTTT. It is translated as CASRGTRLGTQYF.